Listed below are T cell receptor beta chains from one sample, sequenced in a study of tumor and adjacent non-tumor tissue in lung cancer. Using its own MiXCR run on the multiplex PCR reads, TCRdb lists one record per CDR3 protein. Of roughly 200,000 distinct CDR3 sequences listed, around 70% are singletons. Sequences were obtained from lung tumor tissue. The receptors derive from a man in his sixties with non-small cell lung cancer. Each CDR3 is given with its conserved first and last residue.

j_call	v_call	cdr3_aa
TRBJ2-7	TRBV20-1	CSAGGQRANEQYF
TRBJ2-1	TRBV20-1	CNARNRERKNEQFF
TRBJ1-2	TRBV20-1	CSASRQDGYIF
TRBJ1-1	TRBV4-2	CGSSPAFTVTNTEAFF
TRBJ2-2	TRBV12-3/TRBV12-4	CASTRTSNTWELFF
TRBJ1-5	TRBV20-1	CSARRGADDQPQHF
TRBJ2-7	TRBV20-1	CTARDPSGIYVQYF
TRBJ2-2	TRBV4-1	CASSQVPGANTGEQLF
TRBJ2-6	TRBV12-3/TRBV12-4	CISSPGQSGANVLTF
TRBJ2-7	TRBV6-6	CASRTPGQGYEQYF
TRBJ1-1	TRBV11-2	CASSLMRNTEAFF
TRBJ1-5	TRBV20-1	CSARAGPYSNQPQHF
TRBJ2-6	TRBV6-1	CASSDRDPGANVLTF